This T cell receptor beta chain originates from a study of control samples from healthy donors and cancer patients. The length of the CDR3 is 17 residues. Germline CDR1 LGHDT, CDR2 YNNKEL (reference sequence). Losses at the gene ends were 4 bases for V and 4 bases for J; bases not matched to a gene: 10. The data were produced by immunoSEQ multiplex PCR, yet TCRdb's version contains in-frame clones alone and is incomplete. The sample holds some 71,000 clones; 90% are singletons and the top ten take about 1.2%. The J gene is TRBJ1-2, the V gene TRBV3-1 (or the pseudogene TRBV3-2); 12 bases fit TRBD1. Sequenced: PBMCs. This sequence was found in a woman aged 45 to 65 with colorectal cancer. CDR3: CASSPPGQGAMGYGYTF. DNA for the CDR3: TGTGCCAGCAGCCCACCGGGACAGGGGGCTATGGGCTATGGCTACACCTTC.